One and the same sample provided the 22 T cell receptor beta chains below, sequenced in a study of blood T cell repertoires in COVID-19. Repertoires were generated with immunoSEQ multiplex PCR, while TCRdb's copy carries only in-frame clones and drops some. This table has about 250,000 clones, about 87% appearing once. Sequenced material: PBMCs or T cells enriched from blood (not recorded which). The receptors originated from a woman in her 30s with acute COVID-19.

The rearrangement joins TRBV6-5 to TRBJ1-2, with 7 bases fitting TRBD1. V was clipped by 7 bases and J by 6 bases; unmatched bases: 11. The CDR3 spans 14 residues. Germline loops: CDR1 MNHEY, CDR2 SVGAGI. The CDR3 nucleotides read TGTGCCAGCACCCGACAGGGTTCAGGAAATGGCTACACCTTC. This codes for CASTRQGSGNGYTF.

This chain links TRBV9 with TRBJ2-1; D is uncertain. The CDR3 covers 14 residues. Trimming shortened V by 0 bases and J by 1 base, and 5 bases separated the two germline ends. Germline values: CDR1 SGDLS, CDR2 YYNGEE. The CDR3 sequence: CASSVGGSYNEQFF. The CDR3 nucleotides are TGTGCCAGCAGCGTAGGAGGATCCTACAATGAGCAGTTCTTC.

In nucleotides, the CDR3 is TGTGCCAGCAAGGGGGACTATCAAGAGACCCAGTACTTC. Protein: CASKGDYQETQYF. The chain combines TRBV27 with TRBJ2-5; weak D call: TRBD2 (7 bases). The CDR3 length is 13 residues. The germline V gene has CDR1 MNHEY and CDR2 SMNVEV (reference sequence). Trimming cost V 7 bases and J 2 bases, with 11 bases left between them.

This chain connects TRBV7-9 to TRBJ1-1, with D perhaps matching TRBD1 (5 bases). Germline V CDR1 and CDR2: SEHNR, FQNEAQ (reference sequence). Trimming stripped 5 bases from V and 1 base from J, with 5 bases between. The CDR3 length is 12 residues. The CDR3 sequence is CASSDRNTEAFF. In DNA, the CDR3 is TGTGCCAGCAGCGACAGGAACACTGAAGCTTTCTTT.

In DNA form, the CDR3 reads TGTGCCTGGAGTGGGGACAGGGGTAACTATGGCTACACCTTC. Its translation is CAWSGDRGNYGYTF. The rearrangement links TRBV30 to TRBJ1-2; TRBD1 matches at 10 bases. Germline CDR1 GTSNPN, CDR2 SVGIG (reference sequence). CDR3 length equals 14 residues. The junction had 0 bases not matched to a gene; V was cut back by 1 base and J by 1 base.

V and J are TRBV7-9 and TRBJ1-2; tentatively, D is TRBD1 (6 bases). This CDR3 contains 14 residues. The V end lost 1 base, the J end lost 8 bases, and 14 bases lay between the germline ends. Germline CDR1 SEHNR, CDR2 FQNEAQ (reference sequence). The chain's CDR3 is CASSLEGTFYGYTF. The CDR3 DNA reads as TGTGCCAGCAGCTTAGAAGGGACATTCTACGGCTACACCTTC.

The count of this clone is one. CDR3 amino acids: CASSLASVGVSTQFF. CDR3 DNA: TGTGCCAGCAGCTTAGCCTCGGTCGGGGTTTCTACGCAGTTCTTC. The chain links TRBV7-9 to TRBJ2-1; possible D gene TRBD2, 5 bases. This CDR3 contains 15 residues. CDR1 is SEHNR and CDR2 is FQNEAQ in the germline V gene (reference sequence). Trimming took off 0 bases at V and 12 bases at J, with 18 bases between the two ends.

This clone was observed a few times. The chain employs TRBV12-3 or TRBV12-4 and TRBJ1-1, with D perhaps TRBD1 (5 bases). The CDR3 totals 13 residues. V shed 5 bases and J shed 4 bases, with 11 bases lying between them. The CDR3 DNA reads TGTGCCAGCAGTATCCAGGGAACCACTGAAGCTTTCTTT. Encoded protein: CASSIQGTTEAFF.

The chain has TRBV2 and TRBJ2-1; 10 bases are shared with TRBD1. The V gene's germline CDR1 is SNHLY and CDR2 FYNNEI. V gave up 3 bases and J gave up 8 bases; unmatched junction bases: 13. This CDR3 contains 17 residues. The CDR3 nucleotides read TGTGCCAGCAGTGAGACAGGGGGCCCGGGCTTGGGCTATGAGCAGTTCTTC. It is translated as CASSETGGPGLGYEQFF.

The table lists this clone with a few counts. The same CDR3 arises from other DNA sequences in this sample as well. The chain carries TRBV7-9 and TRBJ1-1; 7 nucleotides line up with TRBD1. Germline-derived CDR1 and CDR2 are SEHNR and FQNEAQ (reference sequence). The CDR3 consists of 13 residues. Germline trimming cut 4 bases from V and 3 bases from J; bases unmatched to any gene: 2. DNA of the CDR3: TGTGCCAGCAGCTCGCAGGGGGACACTGAAGCTTTCTTT. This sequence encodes CASSSQGDTEAFF.

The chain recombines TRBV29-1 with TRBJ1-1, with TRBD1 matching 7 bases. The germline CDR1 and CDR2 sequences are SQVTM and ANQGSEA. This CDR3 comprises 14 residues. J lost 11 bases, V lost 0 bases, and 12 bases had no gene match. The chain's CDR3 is CSVEDLTGFFSAFF. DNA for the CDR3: TGCAGCGTTGAAGACCTGACAGGGTTCTTTTCGGCTTTCTTT.

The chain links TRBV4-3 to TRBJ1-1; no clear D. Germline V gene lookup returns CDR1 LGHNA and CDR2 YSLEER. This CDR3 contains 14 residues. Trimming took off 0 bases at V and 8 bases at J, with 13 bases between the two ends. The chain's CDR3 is CASSQDVTHPEAFF. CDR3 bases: TGCGCCAGCAGCCAAGATGTAACACACCCGGAAGCTTTCTTT.

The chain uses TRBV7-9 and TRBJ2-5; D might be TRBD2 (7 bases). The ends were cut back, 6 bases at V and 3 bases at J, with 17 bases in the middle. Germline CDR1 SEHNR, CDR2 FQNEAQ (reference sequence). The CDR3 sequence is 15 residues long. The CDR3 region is CASSHTGGREETQYF. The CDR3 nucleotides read TGTGCCAGCAGTCATACCGGGGGGCGCGAAGAGACCCAGTACTTC.

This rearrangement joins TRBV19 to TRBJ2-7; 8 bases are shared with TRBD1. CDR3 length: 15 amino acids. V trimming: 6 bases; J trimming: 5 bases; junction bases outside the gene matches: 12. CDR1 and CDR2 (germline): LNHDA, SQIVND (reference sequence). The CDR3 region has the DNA TGTGCCAGTAGAACAGAGGACAGGGCTTTCGACGAGCAGTACTTC. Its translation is CASRTEDRAFDEQYF.

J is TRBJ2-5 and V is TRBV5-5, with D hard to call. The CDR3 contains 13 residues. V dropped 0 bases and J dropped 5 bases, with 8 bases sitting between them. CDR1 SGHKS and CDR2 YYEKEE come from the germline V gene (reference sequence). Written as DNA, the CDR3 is TGTGCCAGCAGCTTGGGCGGCCCGGAGACCCAGTACTTC. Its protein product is CASSLGGPETQYF. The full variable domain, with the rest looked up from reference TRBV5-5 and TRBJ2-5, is DAGVTQSPTHLIKTRGQQVTLRCSPISGHKSVSWYQQVLGQGPQFIFQYYEKEERGRGNFPDRFSARQFPNYSSELNVNALLLGDSALYLCASSLGGPETQYFGPGTRLLVL.

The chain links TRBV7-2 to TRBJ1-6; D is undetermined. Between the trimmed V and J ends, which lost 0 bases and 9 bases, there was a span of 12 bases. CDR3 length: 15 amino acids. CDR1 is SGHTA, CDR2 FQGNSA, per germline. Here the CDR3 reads CASSLAAVVRSPLHF. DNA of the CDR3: TGTGCCAGCAGCTTAGCGGCGGTAGTGCGTTCACCCCTCCACTTT.

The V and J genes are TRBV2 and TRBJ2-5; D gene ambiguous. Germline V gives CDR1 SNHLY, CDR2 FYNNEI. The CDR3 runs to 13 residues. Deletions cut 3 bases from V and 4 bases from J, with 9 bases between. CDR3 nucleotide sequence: TGTGCCAGCAGTGACTTTTTTAGAGAGACCCAGTACTTC. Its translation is CASSDFFRETQYF.

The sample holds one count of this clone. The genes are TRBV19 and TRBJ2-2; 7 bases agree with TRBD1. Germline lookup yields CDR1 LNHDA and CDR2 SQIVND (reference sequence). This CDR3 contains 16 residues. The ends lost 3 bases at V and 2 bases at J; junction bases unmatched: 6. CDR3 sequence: CASSIRGGGNTGELFF. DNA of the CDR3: TGTGCCAGTAGTATTCGAGGGGGCGGCAACACCGGGGAGCTGTTTTTT.

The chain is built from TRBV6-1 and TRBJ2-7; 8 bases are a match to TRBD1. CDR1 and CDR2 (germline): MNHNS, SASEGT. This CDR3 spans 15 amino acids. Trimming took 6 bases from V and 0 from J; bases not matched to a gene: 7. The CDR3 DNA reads TGTGCCAGCAGAGACAGGGGCGAACTCTCCTACGAGCAGTACTTC. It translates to CASRDRGELSYEQYF.

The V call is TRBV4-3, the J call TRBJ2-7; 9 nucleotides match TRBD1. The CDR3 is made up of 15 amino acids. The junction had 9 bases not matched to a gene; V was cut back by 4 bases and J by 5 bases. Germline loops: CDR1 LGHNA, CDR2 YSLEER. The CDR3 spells CASSPYRGRFDEQYF. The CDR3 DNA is TGCGCCAGCAGCCCGTACAGGGGGCGTTTCGACGAGCAGTACTTC.

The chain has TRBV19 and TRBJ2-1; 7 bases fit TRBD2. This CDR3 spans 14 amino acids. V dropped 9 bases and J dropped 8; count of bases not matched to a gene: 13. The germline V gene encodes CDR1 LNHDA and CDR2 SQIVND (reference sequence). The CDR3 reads CASSGTPGGDEQFF. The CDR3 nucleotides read TGTGCCAGCAGTGGGACTCCGGGAGGCGATGAGCAGTTCTTC.

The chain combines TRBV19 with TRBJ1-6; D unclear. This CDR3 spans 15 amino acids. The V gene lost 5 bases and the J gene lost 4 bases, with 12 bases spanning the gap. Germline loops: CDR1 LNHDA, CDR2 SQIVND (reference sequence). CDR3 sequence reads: CASSPSQAYNSPLHF. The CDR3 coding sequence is TGTGCCAGTAGTCCCTCTCAGGCATATAATTCACCCCTCCACTTT.